The 8 T cell receptor beta chains presented below share a single source sample, sequenced in a study of T cells after yellow fever vaccination. Each CDR3 protein is one row after TCRdb ran MiXCR on the 5' RACE reads. The table has more than 200,000 distinct CDR3 sequences, over 3% seen once. This sample comprised PBMCs, obtained 15 days after the yellow fever booster vaccination. These receptors were collected from a man in his late teens or twenties who received the YFV17D yellow fever vaccine.

This clonotype was seen at least ten times. The gene calls are TRBV4-1 and TRBJ1-5; D might be TRBD1 (5 bases). This CDR3 region has 15 residues. V lost 2 bases, J lost 6 bases, and 14 bases lay in between. CDR1 MGHRA and CDR2 YSYEKL come from the germline V gene. The CDR3: CASSQQSQAFQPQHF. The CDR3, as DNA: TGCGCCAGCAGCCAACAGTCACAGGCATTTCAGCCCCAGCATTTT.

There are many counts of this clonotype. This chain joins TRBV10-3 and TRBJ2-3, with D possibly matching TRBD1 (5 bases). This CDR3 has 14 amino acids. Trimming shortened V by 2 bases and J by 1 base, and 7 bases separated the two germline ends. The germline V gene encodes CDR1 ENHRY and CDR2 SYGVKD. The CDR3 loop reads CAISEGARTDTQYF. CDR3 nucleotides: TGTGCCATCAGTGAGGGGGCCCGCACAGATACGCAGTATTTT.

Ten or more counts support this clonotype. The rearrangement joins TRBV3-1 to TRBJ2-3; tentative D call: TRBD1 (6 bases). The CDR3 sequence is 15 residues long. The V gene lost 5 bases and the J gene lost 4 bases, with 16 bases spanning the gap. CDR1 and CDR2 from the germline V gene are LGHDT and YNNKEL (reference sequence). The CDR3 loop is CASSYQGIGADTQYF. The CDR3 DNA follows: TGTGCCAGCAGCTATCAGGGGATAGGCGCAGATACGCAGTATTTT.

In its sample, this clonotype was seen many times. The chain employs TRBV20-1 and TRBJ2-2; D unresolved. Trimming pared 2 bases from V and 5 bases from J, leaving 9 bases between. Germline assignment: CDR1 DFQATT and CDR2 SNEGSKA (reference sequence). CDR3 size: 13 residues. CDR3 in amino acids: CSARLTNTGELFF. The CDR3 coding sequence is TGCAGTGCTAGACTCACTAATACCGGGGAGCTGTTTTTT.

There are many counts of this clonotype. This rearrangement joins TRBV7-9 to TRBJ1-2, with no clear D. The CDR3 consists of 13 residues. The germline V gene encodes CDR1 SEHNR and CDR2 FQNEAQ (reference sequence). Between the trimmed V and J ends, which lost 2 bases and 3 bases, there was a span of 7 bases. CDR3 coding DNA: TGTGCCAGCAGCTTATATTTCGACTATGGCTACACCTTC. The encoded protein is CASSLYFDYGYTF.

This clonotype was counted at least ten times. The rearrangement uses TRBV5-1 and TRBJ2-5; D call uncertain. This CDR3 has 15 residues. Trimming left V 0 bases short and J 5 bases short, with 14 bases between. The germline V gene encodes CDR1 SGHRS and CDR2 YFSETQ. The CDR3 protein is CASSLEGSSVETQYF. The CDR3 coding sequence is TGCGCCAGCAGCTTGGAAGGCTCGTCGGTGGAGACCCAGTACTTC.

This clonotype was seen repeatedly, ten times or more. J is TRBJ2-3 and V is TRBV11-2; 14 bases agree with TRBD2. Per the germline V gene, CDR1 is SGHAT and CDR2 is FQNNGV. The length of the CDR3 is 17 residues. The ends lost 4 bases at V and 5 bases at J; junction bases unmatched: 8. CDR3 nucleotides: TGTGCCAGCAGCTCTTCCGGGACTAGCGGGGGTGGAGATACGCAGTATTTT. This translates into CASSSSGTSGGGDTQYF.

This clonotype was seen repeatedly, ten times or more. The chain couples TRBV5-1 to TRBJ1-2; D gene unclear. Germline V gene data show CDR1 as SGHRS and CDR2 as YFSETQ. This CDR3 has 13 amino acids. Between the trimmed V and J ends, which lost 2 bases and 8 bases, there was a span of 13 bases. The CDR3 reads CASSFGEAQGYTF. The CDR3 region has the DNA TGCGCCAGCAGCTTTGGGGAGGCCCAGGGCTACACCTTC.